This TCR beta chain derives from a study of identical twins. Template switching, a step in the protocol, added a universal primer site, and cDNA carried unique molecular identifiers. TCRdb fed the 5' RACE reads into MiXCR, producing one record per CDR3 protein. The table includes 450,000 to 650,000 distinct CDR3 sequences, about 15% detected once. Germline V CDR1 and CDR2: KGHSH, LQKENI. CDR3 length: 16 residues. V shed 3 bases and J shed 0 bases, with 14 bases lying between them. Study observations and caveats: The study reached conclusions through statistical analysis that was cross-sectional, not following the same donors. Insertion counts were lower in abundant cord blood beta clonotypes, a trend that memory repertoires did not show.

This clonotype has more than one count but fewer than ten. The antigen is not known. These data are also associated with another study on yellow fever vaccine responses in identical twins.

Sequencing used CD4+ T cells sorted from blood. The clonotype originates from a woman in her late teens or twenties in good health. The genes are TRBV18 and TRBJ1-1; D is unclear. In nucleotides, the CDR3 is TGTGCCAGCTCACCTGCGTCTAGGCACATGAACACTGAAGCTTTCTTT. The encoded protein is CASSPASRHMNTEAFF.